This TCR beta chain stems from a study of cytomegalovirus exposure and HLA in healthy donors. This clone came up once. As yet, its antigen is unknown. Use of 60 Vbeta and 13 Jbeta primers characterized the PCR. Method: immunoSEQ multiplex PCR; TCRdb's copy keeps in-frame clones and lacks some. The sample records approximately 190,000 clones, over 80% being singletons. General study points: The study put under 200 TCR beta chains on its list as cytomegalovirus-associated. It was reported that the classifier diagnosed cytomegalovirus status with high specificity and sensitivity in both the original and validation cohorts. TCR beta V- and J-gene trimming was later associated with a missense DCLRE1C variant.

This CDR3 has 16 residues. Germline CDR1 and CDR2: MNHEY and SVGAGI. V shed 2 bases and J 5 bases; nucleotides not matched to a gene: 10. This TCR came from a man in his thirties or forties in good health and CMV-seronegative. V is TRBV6-5 and J is TRBJ2-5, with 8 nucleotides matching TRBD1. Sample: PBMCs. CDR3 protein: CASSYNRGTGGETQYF. The CDR3 nucleotides are TGTGCCAGCAGTTACAATAGGGGGACAGGTGGGGAGACCCAGTACTTC.